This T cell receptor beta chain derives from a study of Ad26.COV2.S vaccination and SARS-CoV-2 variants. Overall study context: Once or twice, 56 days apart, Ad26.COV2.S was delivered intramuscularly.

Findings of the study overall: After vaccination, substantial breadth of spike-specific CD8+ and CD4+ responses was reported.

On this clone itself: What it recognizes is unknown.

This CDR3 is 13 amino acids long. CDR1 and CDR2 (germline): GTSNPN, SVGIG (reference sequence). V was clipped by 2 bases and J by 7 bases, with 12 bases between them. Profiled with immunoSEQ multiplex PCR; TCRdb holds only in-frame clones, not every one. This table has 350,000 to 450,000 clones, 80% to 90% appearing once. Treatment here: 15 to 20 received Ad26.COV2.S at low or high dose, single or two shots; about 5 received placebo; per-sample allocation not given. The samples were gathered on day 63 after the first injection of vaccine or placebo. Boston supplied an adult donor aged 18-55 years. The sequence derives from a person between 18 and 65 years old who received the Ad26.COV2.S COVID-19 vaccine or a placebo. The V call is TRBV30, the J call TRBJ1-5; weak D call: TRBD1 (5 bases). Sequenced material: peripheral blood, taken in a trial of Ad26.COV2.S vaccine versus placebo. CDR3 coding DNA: TGTGCCTGGAGTAAGGGGCGGTGGCAGCCCCAGCATTTT. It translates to CAWSKGRWQPQHF.